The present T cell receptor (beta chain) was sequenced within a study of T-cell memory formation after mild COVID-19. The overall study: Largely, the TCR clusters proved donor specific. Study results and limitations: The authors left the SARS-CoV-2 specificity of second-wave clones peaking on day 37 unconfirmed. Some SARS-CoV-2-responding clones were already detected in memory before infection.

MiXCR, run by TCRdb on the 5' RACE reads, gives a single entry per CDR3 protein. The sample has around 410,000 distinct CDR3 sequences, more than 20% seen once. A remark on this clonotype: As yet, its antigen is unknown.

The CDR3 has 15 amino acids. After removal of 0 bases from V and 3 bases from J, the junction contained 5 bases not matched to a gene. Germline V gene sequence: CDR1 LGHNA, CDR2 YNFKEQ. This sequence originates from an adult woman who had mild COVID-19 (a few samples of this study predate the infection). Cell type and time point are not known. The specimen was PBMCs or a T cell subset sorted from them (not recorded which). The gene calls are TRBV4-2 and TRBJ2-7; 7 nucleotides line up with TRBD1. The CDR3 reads CASSQERAGGYEQYF. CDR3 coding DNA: TGTGCCAGCAGCCAAGAGAGGGCAGGGGGCTACGAGCAGTACTTC.